The present TCR beta chain was sequenced within a study of cytomegalovirus exposure and HLA in healthy donors (TCRdb year 2017). General notes on the study: In an earlier analysis of roughly 590 of the donors, 276 Gb of sequence data and 100 million or so unique TCR beta sequences from approximately 180 million T cells were reported. About 280 gigabases of sequencing data and around 85 million unique TCR sequences made up an early release that covered fewer than 650 HLA-typed donors. The genetic ancestry cluster associated with self-reported Caucasian donors included roughly four fifths of the 300 to 400 genotyped donors. The study was designed to test whether signatures of past pathogen exposure could be identified by cataloging public T cell receptors. The study used immunosequencing to profile the T cell repertoires of approximately 640 subjects and linked those repertoires to cytomegalovirus serostatus. Along with the roughly 670-subject first cohort, a separate validation cohort of around 120 different subjects was used. The study combined high-throughput TCR immunosequencing, statistical association of individual TCRs with disease status, and machine learning to predict cytomegalovirus infection status. In a later analysis, previously published TCR beta repertoires from 600 to 850 donors were re-analyzed and high-resolution HLA genotyping was added so that TCR occurrence patterns could be studied. Rather than drawing on any new phenotypic data, the later analysis identified candidate immune exposures from TCR beta sequences and the way those sequences occurred across donors. To decide whether each TCR beta V gene segment behaved as functional or pseudogenic, an earlier analysis of fewer than 750 of the donors relied on high-throughput TCR beta sequencing. Donor age, sex, ethnicity and CMV serostatus were compiled alongside the repertoire data. In a later genetic analysis, genome-wide SNP genotypes for about three fifths of the 666 donors were used, and that subset was treated as a discovery cohort. Every discovery cohort repertoire had been produced on one sequencing platform. HLA typing included class I and class II loci at four-digit resolution. The number of typed donors differed by locus: roughly 629-640 for A, B, C, DRB1 and DQB1; approximately 520 for DQA1; approximately 600 for DPA1; and about 450 for DPB1. About five DR-DQ haplotypes were treated as single units for association and clustering because of strong linkage in the cohort. Across under 500 genotyped donors of the cohort, an average of roughly 200,000 unique TCR beta nucleotide sequences per donor were sequenced, and 15% to 20% of those sequences were non-productive.

Comments on this clone: The clone's antigen remains unknown. No much larger clone exists at a distance of one base, and base qualities are not known.

As encoded in the germline V gene, CDR1 is SGHRS while CDR2 is YFSETQ. The CDR3 runs 14 amino acids, cysteine and phenylalanine included. This entry keeps only the CDR3 DNA: 42 bases, framed from base 1. V loses 0 bases at its end and J loses 5 bases; junction bases beyond the gene matches: 3. The cohort consisted of some 670 healthy bone marrow donors. Cohort members were all nominally healthy when sampled, although unrecorded immune exposures were likely present. The donor tested CMV seropositive, placing the donor among the 290 or so seropositive members of the cohort. Each donor provided a peripheral blood sample, and peripheral blood mononuclear cells were used for TCR beta sequencing. The Qiagen DNeasy Blood Extraction Kit was used to extract genomic DNA from the blood cell samples. Results the study describes overall, beyond this receptor: According to a later analysis, most CMV-associated TCR beta chains appeared to be HLA-restricted, and the HLA associations seemed to be driven largely by CMV exposure. According to a later genetic analysis, donors in an Asian-associated ancestry cluster had fewer N-insertions in productive TCRs than the roughly 670-donor mean. The 87-base-pair reads could not distinguish some IMGT-functional V segments, including TRBV6-2 and TRBV6-3, so those segments were excluded. In a later analysis, the rate of TCR association differed among HLA loci, with DRB1 alleles having the most associated TCRs and HLA-C alleles having the fewest. HLA typing was unavailable for some donors at each locus, so association tests used only the typed subset. Some 15 rarely observed V segments, including chromosome 9 orphons, were excluded from the earlier analysis of some 590 of the donors because counts were too low. A cluster of highly shared sequence variants was judged likely to be a technical artifact of the sequencing pipeline. A later analysis associated about 17,000 TCR beta sequences with specific HLA alleles at a false discovery rate of 0.05. In both the original and validation cohorts, the classifier was reported to diagnose cytomegalovirus status with high specificity and sensitivity. In a later analysis, HLA-associated TCR beta chains showed more clonal expansion and lower generation probabilities than non-associated chains that were equally common. The authors suggested that the approach could potentially be generalized to other disease states and immunological phenotypes. A later analysis reported that several top co-occurrence clusters appeared linked to parvovirus B19, influenza, CMV and Epstein-Barr virus. Roughly uniform sequencing depth across donors was assumed in presence/absence analyses, although this assumption may not hold. The study gave a list of more than 150 TCR beta chains associated with cytomegalovirus. A later genetic analysis associated a missense DCLRE1C variant with V-gene and J-gene trimming of TCR beta chains, and an independent cohort replicated the association. Strong co-occurrence of HLA alleles, especially DR and DQ, made assigning TCR associations to individual alleles difficult. A further reported finding was that TCR beta sequences accurately predicted the HLA-A and HLA-B alleles for most subjects in the first cohort. This cohort had only TCR beta chains sequenced, and the lack of alpha or paired-chain data limited which features could be detected. For the cohort, immune exposure information was limited to CMV serostatus. An earlier analysis of approximately 540 of the donors showed that most TCR beta V segments appeared in productive rearrangements either about 87% or about 30% of the time, which broadly matched IMGT annotations. Correlated functional status among segregating V segments might reflect linkage disequilibrium, but an unknown experimental factor could not be ruled out. Three of the identified cytomegalovirus-associated TCR beta chains were confirmed in vitro to be specific for cytomegalovirus antigens. Most TCR sequences were seen in very few donors, while some public TCRs were found in many individuals.

The protocol used for the library was the immunoSEQ multiplex PCR assay. For the multiplex PCR, a mixture combining 60 forward primers for TCR Vbeta segments and 13 reverse primers for TCR Jbeta segments was used. The CDR3 region of rearranged TCR beta genes was amplified from genomic DNA with a multiplex PCR assay. The Illumina HiSeq System was used to sequence the amplified TCR beta libraries as 87-base-pair reads. On the authors' methods: In a later analysis, approximately 74 million unique TCR beta chains were counted across the 650 to 700 repertoires, and roughly 11 million of these chains were shared by at least two donors. Raw reads were error-corrected and collapsed into unique sequences by a nearest-neighbor algorithm in which closely related sequences were merged to remove PCR and sequencing errors. Alignment of CDR3 sequences to IMGT reference sequences was used to assign V, D and J gene segments. For a sequence to be retained, at least a six-nucleotide match to both a V gene segment and a J gene segment was required. A rearrangement was called productive if the CDR3 had no stop codons and remained in frame with V and J, and every other rearrangement was called non-productive. CDR3 was defined by IMGT convention, running from the second conserved V-encoded cysteine to the conserved J-encoded phenylalanine. In an earlier analysis of around 600 of the donors, sequences lacking an unambiguous match to a single V gene segment were excluded. An earlier analysis of approximately 590 of the donors classified V segments as functional when productive rearrangements were above 56.7% and as segregating when the standard deviation between donors was above 5%. To diagnose cytomegalovirus status from the catalog of TCR beta chain sequences, a statistical classification framework was built. A later analysis assigned V and J genes by comparing TCR nucleotide sequences with IMGT/GENE-DB human TR gene sequences. Using the TCRdist pipeline, a later analysis assigned CDR3 sequences along with most-parsimonious VDJ recombination scenarios. A later analysis defined each TCR beta chain by its CDR3 amino acid sequence plus V-gene family, and excluded reads lacking a unique V-gene family. A later analysis removed several hundred highly shared, low-generation-probability nucleotide sequences to deal with suspected cross-contamination and a sequencing artifact. A later analysis calculated a clonal expansion index for each public chain from normalized within-repertoire ranks of inferred template counts. In a later analysis, generation probabilities were computed with a VDJ recombination model fitted to out-of-frame rearrangements, and the resulting probabilities were checked against IGoR. A later analysis scored TCR-TCR, TCR-HLA and TCR-CMV co-occurrence with hypergeometric tests, applying a repertoire-size bias correction to TCR pairs. False discovery rates were estimated in a later analysis by permuting HLA or CMV assignments 20 times. In a later analysis, co-occurring TCRs were grouped using DBSCAN, with TCRdist sequence similarity added in when clustering inside HLA-allele-positive subsets. Repertoires with fewer than 30,000 or more than 120,000 public chains, plus five repertoires with anomalous nucleotide sharing, were excluded from co-occurrence clustering. TCRdb provides this immuneACCESS table in a form limited to in-frame rearrangements. Some clones are lacking; in checked studies, under half of them reflect an unresolved V gene, and why the rest are absent is not known. The V and J calls and the clone size are those of that table, but D and trimming were determined from the DNA. The sample has over 150,000 clones on record, about 80% of them singletons. The ten largest clonotypes hold roughly 3.5% of the sample.

The source is a woman aged 55-69 years in good health and CMV-seropositive. Sequencing used PBMCs. The V and J genes are TRBV5-1 and TRBJ2-3; 7 of the junction bases match TRBD2. At the DNA level, the sequence is TGCGCCAGCAGCTTGGGGCTAGCGGAAGATACGCAGTATTTT. It specifies CASSLGLAEDTQYF.